This T cell receptor (beta chain) comes out of a study of CD8 T cells in ankylosing spondylitis. Study-level findings and limits: Reported data indicate significant enrichment of disease-linked clones within matched ankylosing spondylitis synovial fluid. A subset of motif variants has previously been described in the synovial fluid and blood of reactive arthritis. Relatively rare in peripheral blood, disease-linked clones were also CD8+.

Comments on this clonotype: The antigen is undetermined.

V lost 6 bases and J lost 6; bases outside the gene matches: 6. This CDR3 contains 13 residues. Germline V gene data show CDR1 as SQVTM and CDR2 as ANQGSEA. Quantitative 5'-RACE with molecular barcodes produced the TCR beta libraries. TCRdb re-called the 5' RACE reads with MiXCR, one entry per CDR3 protein. This sample has about 89,000 distinct CDR3 sequences, with under 30% found just once. The TCR originated in a male donor with ankylosing spondylitis or in good health (not recorded which). This chain links TRBV29-1 with TRBJ2-1, with 9 positions matching TRBD1. Material: blood, either unsorted or a sorted T cell fraction (not recorded which). The CDR3 reads CSVPGQGLNEQFF. DNA for the CDR3: TGCAGCGTCCCGGGACAGGGCCTCAATGAGCAGTTCTTC.